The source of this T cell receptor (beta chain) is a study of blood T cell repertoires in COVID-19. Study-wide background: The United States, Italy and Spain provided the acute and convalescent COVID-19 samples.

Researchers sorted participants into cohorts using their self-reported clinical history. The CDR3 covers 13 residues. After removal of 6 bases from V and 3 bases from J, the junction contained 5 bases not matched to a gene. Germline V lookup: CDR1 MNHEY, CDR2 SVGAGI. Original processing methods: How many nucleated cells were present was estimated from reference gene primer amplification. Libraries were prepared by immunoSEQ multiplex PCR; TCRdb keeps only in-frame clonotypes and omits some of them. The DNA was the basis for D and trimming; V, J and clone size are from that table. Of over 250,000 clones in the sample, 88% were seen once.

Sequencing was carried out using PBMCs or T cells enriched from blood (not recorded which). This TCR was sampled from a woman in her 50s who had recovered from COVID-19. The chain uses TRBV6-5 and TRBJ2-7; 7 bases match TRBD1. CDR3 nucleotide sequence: TGTGCCAGCAGGGGAAGGGACAGCTACGAGCAGTACTTC. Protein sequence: CASRGRDSYEQYF.